These T cell receptor beta chains were read from a single sample in a study of cytomegalovirus exposure and HLA in healthy donors. TCRdb's copy holds only in-frame clones and misses some; the assay was immunoSEQ multiplex PCR. The top ten clones hold around 1.5% of a sample with tens of thousands of clones, 85% to 95% of them seen once. Sequenced: PBMCs. These receptors all stem from a man aged 18-30 years in good health and CMV-seropositive. Both conserved end residues are trimmed from each CDR3. A D gene is named only where the DNA matches it firmly.

v_call d_call cdr3_aa
TRBV7-6 TRBD2 ASTPGSSGKYEQY
TRBV11-1 . ASSLGTSDEQY
TRBV5-6 . ASSLTQSRDEQF
TRBV4-1 . ASSQTPGAYPPYEQY
TRBV6-1 TRBD1 ASSSAGTDTYEQY
TRBV5-4 TRBD1 ASSPTGTGLYEQY
TRBV9 TRBD2 ASSVAGGRNEQF
TRBV21-1 . ASMMAGDKEGYT
TRBV2 . ASSYDRNTDTQY
TRBV5-8 . ASSAYTEQF
TRBV6-1 . AFWGGNSIY
TRBV14 . ASSHTRANSYEQY
TRBV19 TRBD1 ASSISRTGASTDTQY
TRBV10-1 . ASSESLAKGNEQF
TRBV19 . ASREQGGTDTQY
TRBV7-9 . AGGDYGYT
TRBV25-1 TRBD2 ASGYEGGRRYNEQF
TRBV6-1 TRBD1 ASKEGGPGYGYT
TRBV28 TRBD2 ASSLTSGGNYEQY
TRBV6-1 . ASSEEGALYEQY
TRBV29-1 TRBD2 SVGGTSGRNSYEQY
TRBV5-1 TRBD1 ASSSTGVHGYT
TRBV6-6 . ASQIDTHGEQY
TRBV6-1 TRBD2 ASSEKSTSGSGYADTQY
TRBV10-3 TRBD2 AISESTGSWREGRETQY
TRBV7-3 TRBD2 ASSLGKAGGHTDTQY
TRBV5-5 TRBD1 ASSRTGLTYNEQF
TRBV5-1 . ASWSEYGYT
TRBV18 . ASSSRQDTQY
TRBV19 . ASSMRDNLQPQH
TRBV28 . ASTPQGYEQY
TRBV11-2 . ASSLTIRGNYEQY
TRBV10-2 TRBD1 ASSLYRGLNFGYT
TRBV28 . ASSPWRGVNEKLF
TRBV28 TRBD1 ASSWEQGAGNQPQH
TRBV5-1 . ASSLGEGFSGYT
TRBV25-1 TRBD2 ASSELGEGPSSYEQY
TRBV28 TRBD1 ASSSADRGRETQY
TRBV11-1 . ASSTRESYEQY
TRBV9 TRBD1 ASSASSRGLYGYT
TRBV2 TRBD1 ASSGQGARGTEAF
TRBV7-3 TRBD2 ASSLTSGSDETQY
TRBV10-3 TRBD2 AIKTSGRHEQF
TRBV28 . ASSLLQGPGNTIY
TRBV27 TRBD2 ASGLAGRETQY
TRBV28 TRBD2 ASRPHTGTSGYNEQF
TRBV6-1 . ASSGFHEQY
TRBV30 . AWSVSRGGAEAF